The T cell receptor (beta chain) described here comes from a study of T cell repertoires in cytomegalovirus infection. Study summary: Indications came from public TCR beta signatures; they pointed to CMV infection and to a matching HLA type. Points from the study as a whole: Identification of carriers of CMV plus the relevant HLA was performed using cumulative public TCR beta family frequency. HLA-C-restricted CMV-specific TCR beta clonotypes were dominant in the ex vivo response.

This clonotype was seen ten or more times. Its antigen is not identified. TCRdb re-derived calls from the reads in MiXCR, one entry per CDR3 protein. The data contain fewer than 550,000 distinct CDR3 sequences, 26% of them seen just once; the ten biggest clones take up around 14%. Germline V lookup: CDR1 SGHAT, CDR2 FQDESV (reference sequence). This CDR3 contains 17 residues. The J segment lost 1 base and the V segment lost 1 base, leaving 4 bases of the junction unmatched. The sample comprised PBMCs. The chain couples TRBV11-1 to TRBJ2-6, with 7 bases aligning to TRBD1. The sequence came from a human donor in good health (CMV status not recorded). Some clones in this sample may be carry-over from other donors' samples. The CDR3 sequence: CASSLDRGTSGANVLTF. The CDR3 region has the DNA TGTGCCAGCAGCTTAGACAGGGGTACTTCTGGGGCCAACGTCCTGACTTTC.